A single sample gave rise to the 26 T cell receptor beta chains below, sequenced in a study of cytomegalovirus exposure and HLA in healthy donors. The PCR contained 60 Vbeta and 13 Jbeta primers. The data were produced by immunoSEQ multiplex PCR, yet TCRdb's version contains in-frame clones alone and is incomplete. The sample table includes 130,000 to 150,000 clones. Sequenced input: PBMCs. The receptors here all came from a woman aged 45-60 years in good health and CMV-seronegative.

The gene calls are TRBV5-6 and TRBJ2-7, with 8 bases aligning to TRBD1. Trimming removed 2 bases from V and 5 bases from J; junction bases left unmatched: 6. The V gene's germline CDR1 is SGHDT and CDR2 YYEEEE. There are 14 residues in the CDR3. The CDR3 DNA reads TGTGCCAGCAGCTTTGGACAGGGTCCCCACGAGCAGTACTTC. Amino acid sequence: CASSFGQGPHEQYF. Filled out from reference TRBV5-6 and TRBJ2-7, the complete variable domain reads DAGVTQSPTHLIKTRGQQVTLRCSPKSGHDTVSWYQQALGQGPQFIFQYYEEEERQRGNFPDRFSGHQFPNYSSELNVNALLLGDSALYLCASSFGQGPHEQYFGPGTRLTVT.

The chain uses TRBV7-8 and TRBJ2-5; 7 positions agree with TRBD2. The germline V gene encodes CDR1 SGHVS and CDR2 FQNEAQ. The CDR3 spans 15 residues. V was pared by 3 bases and J by 4 bases, with 8 bases of the junction left unmatched. The chain's CDR3 is CASSFGTTWGETQYF. In DNA, the CDR3 is TGTGCCAGCAGCTTTGGGACTACCTGGGGAGAGACCCAGTACTTC.

The rearrangement joins TRBV6-5 to TRBJ2-1; D may be TRBD2 (5 bases). Trimming pared 0 bases from V and 12 bases from J, leaving 15 bases between. Germline V CDR1 and CDR2: MNHEY, SVGAGI. The CDR3 spans 14 residues. CDR3 sequence (DNA): TGTGCCAGCAGTTACTCTGAGGGAGAGGTTGGGCAGTTCTTC. Translating gives CASSYSEGEVGQFF.

The chain employs TRBV30 and TRBJ1-4; 7 nucleotides align to TRBD1. This CDR3 has 15 amino acids. Germline assignment: CDR1 GTSNPN and CDR2 SVGIG (reference sequence). V was pared by 0 bases and J by 3 bases, with 4 bases of the junction left unmatched. CDR3 sequence (DNA): TGTGCCTGGAGTGTAAACAGGGGCCCTAATGAAAAACTGTTTTTT. Translating gives CAWSVNRGPNEKLFF.

The chain employs TRBV5-1 and TRBJ2-3, with 7 positions matching TRBD1. With 7 bases clipped from V and 1 base from J, the junction kept 9 bases outside the gene matches. The CDR3 contains 15 residues. Germline V gives CDR1 SGHRS, CDR2 YFSETQ. The CDR3 nucleotides read TGCGCCAGCCGAGATCGACAGGGAGGCACAGATACGCAGTATTTT. Translating gives CASRDRQGGTDTQYF.

The chain combines TRBV9 with TRBJ2-1; TRBD1 matches 8 bases. V was clipped by 4 bases and J by 7 bases; unmatched bases: 10. The CDR3 consists of 15 residues. CDR1 SGDLS and CDR2 YYNGEE come from the germline V gene. CDR3 DNA: TGTGCCAGCAGCCCCCGACAGGGGAAAAGGAATGAGCAGTTCTTC. Encoded protein: CASSPRQGKRNEQFF.

This rearrangement joins TRBV29-1 to TRBJ2-7; TRBD2 might be the D (5 bases). Germline V gene sequence: CDR1 SQVTM, CDR2 ANQGSEA. This CDR3 has 12 residues. The V and J ends lost 4 bases and 6 bases respectively, with 13 bases between them. DNA for the CDR3: TGCAGCGTTGGTAGGGATGCGGGCGAGCAGTACTTC. Its protein is CSVGRDAGEQYF.

CDR3 region: CASSITQDSNQPQHF. The CDR3 DNA follows: TGTGCCAGTAGTATAACGCAGGATAGCAATCAGCCCCAGCATTTT. The V call is TRBV19, the J call TRBJ1-5; D unclear. This CDR3 is 15 amino acids long. CDR1 is LNHDA and CDR2 is SQIVND in the germline V gene (reference sequence). Trimming stripped 2 bases from V and 0 bases from J, with 8 bases between.

The V gene is TRBV5-1, the J gene TRBJ2-1; 12 bases map to TRBD2. The germline V gene has CDR1 SGHRS and CDR2 YFSETQ. With 2 bases clipped from V and 4 bases from J, the junction kept 7 bases outside the gene matches. The CDR3 extends over 17 amino acids. The CDR3 sequence is CASSFPQLAGGYNEQFF. The CDR3 nucleotides read TGCGCCAGCAGCTTCCCTCAACTAGCGGGAGGTTACAATGAGCAGTTCTTC.

The V gene is TRBV7-9, the J gene TRBJ2-1; perhaps TRBD2 as D (6 bases). This CDR3 is 14 amino acids long. V gave up 5 bases and J gave up 7 bases, with 15 bases separating them. Germline CDR1 reads SEHNR; CDR2 reads FQNEAQ (reference sequence). The chain's CDR3 is CASSLRLRGNEQFF. DNA for the CDR3: TGTGCCAGCAGCCTCCGCCTACGGGGGAATGAGCAGTTCTTC. The full variable domain, with the rest looked up from reference TRBV7-9 and TRBJ2-1, is DTGVSQNPRHKITKRGQNVTFRCDPISEHNRLYWYRQTLGQGPEFLTYFQNEAQLEKSRLLSDRFSAERPKGSFSTLEIQRTEQGDSAMYLCASSLRLRGNEQFFGPGTRLTVL.

The V gene is TRBV7-9, the J gene TRBJ1-1, with a tentative D call TRBD1 (6 bases). The CDR3 sequence is 14 residues long. Germline V gene data show CDR1 as SEHNR and CDR2 as FQNEAQ (reference sequence). Trimming pared 5 bases from V and 0 bases from J, leaving 10 bases between. This CDR3 reads CASSDRQVNTEAFF. CDR3 nucleotides: TGTGCCAGCAGCGATCGACAGGTGAACACTGAAGCTTTCTTT.

The CDR3 region is CASSQWALDMNTEAFF. The DNA for the CDR3 is TGTGCCAGCAGTCAGTGGGCCTTAGACATGAACACTGAAGCTTTCTTT. The chain employs TRBV6-6 and TRBJ1-1, with D uncertain. V lost 5 bases and J lost 0, with 16 bases in between. The CDR3 has 16 amino acids. Germline V lookup: CDR1 MNHNY, CDR2 SVGAGI (reference sequence).

This sequence joins TRBV30 and TRBJ1-2; 8 bases map to TRBD1. The CDR3 runs 15 residues. From germline, CDR1 is GTSNPN and CDR2 SVGIG (reference sequence). The V segment lost 2 bases and the J segment 5 bases; nucleotides outside the gene matches: 10. The CDR3: CAWSPGQGGVYGYTF. CDR3 coding DNA: TGTGCCTGGAGTCCCGGACAGGGTGGGGTTTATGGCTACACCTTC. The full variable domain, with the rest looked up from reference TRBV30 and TRBJ1-2, is SQTIHQWPATLVQPVGSPLSLECTVEGTSNPNLYWYRQAAGRGLQLLFYSVGIGQISSEVPQNLSASRPQDRQFILSSKKLLLSDSGFYLCAWSPGQGGVYGYTFGSGTRLTVV.

V is TRBV5-1 and J is TRBJ1-6; 9 bases align to TRBD1. Germline V gene lookup returns CDR1 SGHRS and CDR2 YFSETQ. After removal of 0 bases from V and 11 bases from J, the junction contained 6 bases not matched to a gene. This CDR3 region has 15 residues. DNA of the CDR3: TGCGCCAGCAGCTTGGCGGGACAGGGAAAGACACCCCTCCACTTT. As protein: CASSLAGQGKTPLHF.

The CDR3 region has the DNA TGCAGCGTGAGGGGACTAGCTCAAAACATTCAGTACTTC. Amino acids: CSVRGLAQNIQYF. The chain has TRBV29-1 and TRBJ2-4; 9 nucleotides match TRBD2. Germline CDR1 and CDR2: SQVTM and ANQGSEA. The CDR3 consists of 13 residues. Trimming removed 6 bases from V and 5 bases from J; junction bases left unmatched: 5.

The chain uses TRBV29-1 and TRBJ2-1; D is undetermined. V shed 4 bases and J shed 7 bases, with 11 bases lying between them. CDR3 length equals 12 residues. Germline lookup yields CDR1 SQVTM and CDR2 ANQGSEA. For the CDR3, the DNA is TGCAGCGTTGGGCCGATAGCTAATGAGCAGTTCTTC. It is translated as CSVGPIANEQFF.

The chain employs TRBV28 and TRBJ2-2; D is perhaps TRBD1 (6 bases). Germline V lookup: CDR1 MDHEN, CDR2 SYDVKM. This CDR3 contains 17 residues. Trimming took 10 bases from V and 6 from J, leaving 27 bases between them. CDR3 protein: CATKRSLLWGLAGELFF. In nucleotides, the CDR3 is TGTGCCACCAAGAGATCTCTTCTTTGGGGGCTCGCCGGGGAGCTGTTTTTT.

The gene calls are TRBV6-1 and TRBJ2-5; 12 bases fit TRBD1. Germline CDR1 is MNHNS and CDR2 is SASEGT. After removal of 4 bases from V and 5 bases from J, the junction contained 5 bases not matched to a gene. There are 15 residues in the CDR3. CDR3 sequence reads: CASSGDRGRVETQYF. Written as DNA, the CDR3 is TGTGCCAGCAGTGGGGACAGGGGGCGCGTCGAGACCCAGTACTTC.

The chain links TRBV6-5 to TRBJ2-7, with D perhaps TRBD2 (6 bases). This CDR3 has 16 residues. The V end lost 2 bases, the J end lost 8 bases, and 22 bases lay between the germline ends. Per the germline V gene, CDR1 is MNHEY and CDR2 is SVGAGI. Here the CDR3 reads CASSYRTDGGGLKQYF. The CDR3 region has the DNA TGTGCCAGCAGTTACAGGACTGACGGGGGTGGCTTAAAGCAGTACTTC.

The J gene is TRBJ1-1, the V gene TRBV27; 10 bases agree with TRBD1. With V trimmed by 4 bases and J by 4 bases, 6 bases remained unmatched. This CDR3 is 15 amino acids long. Germline V lookup: CDR1 MNHEY, CDR2 SMNVEV (reference sequence). The CDR3 loop reads CASSWDRGVGTEAFF. As DNA, the CDR3 is TGTGCCAGCAGTTGGGACAGGGGTGTTGGCACTGAAGCTTTCTTT.

J is TRBJ2-7 and V is TRBV28, with D possibly being TRBD1 (6 bases). Between the trimmed V and J ends, which lost 6 bases and 1 base, there was a span of 13 bases. CDR1 and CDR2 from the germline V gene are MDHEN and SYDVKM. CDR3 length: 14 amino acids. CDR3 nucleotides: TGTGCCAGCAGGGGGGCAAGTGATTCCTACGAGCAGTACTTC. As protein: CASRGASDSYEQYF. The variable domain in full, completed from reference TRBV28 and TRBJ2-7, reads DVKVTQSSRYLVKRTGEKVFLECVQDMDHENMFWYRQDPGLGLRLIYFSYDVKMKEKGDIPEGYSVSREKKERFSLILESASTNQTSMYLCASRGASDSYEQYFGPGTRLTVT.

The rearrangement uses TRBV9 and TRBJ1-5; D gene ambiguous. Germline CDR1 reads SGDLS; CDR2 reads YYNGEE. The CDR3 is made up of 14 amino acids. Trimming pared 0 bases from V and 5 bases from J, leaving 9 bases between. The chain's CDR3 is CASSVGQLDQPQHF. The CDR3 DNA follows: TGTGCCAGCAGCGTAGGGCAGTTGGATCAGCCCCAGCATTTT.

The V gene is TRBV5-1, the J gene TRBJ2-1, with 8 bases lining up with TRBD2. There are 16 residues in the CDR3. The junction had 10 bases not matched to a gene; V was cut back by 1 base and J by 7 bases. CDR1 and CDR2 from the germline V gene are SGHRS and YFSETQ. The CDR3 bases are TGCGCCAGCAGCTTGAGCGTCGGGGGGGCCCAGAATGAGCAGTTCTTC. Amino acids: CASSLSVGGAQNEQFF.

This chain links TRBV5-1 with TRBJ1-4; 9 bases agree with TRBD1. This CDR3 contains 21 residues. CDR1 SGHRS and CDR2 YFSETQ come from the germline V gene. Losses at the gene ends were 3 bases for V and 3 bases for J; bases not matched to a gene: 21. Here the CDR3 reads CASSSLIAGTGNIVPNEKLFF. CDR3 in DNA: TGCGCCAGCAGCTCATTGATAGCCGGGACAGGGAATATAGTACCTAATGAAAAACTGTTTTTT.

The chain carries TRBV5-1 and TRBJ1-1; perhaps TRBD1 as D (6 bases). The germline V and J ends were trimmed by 7 bases and 1 base, with 20 bases remaining between them. This CDR3 region has 16 residues. From germline, CDR1 is SGHRS and CDR2 YFSETQ. The CDR3 DNA reads as TGCGCCAGCCACTTGGAGGGGGGGGCGCAGAACACTGAAGCTTTCTTT. This sequence encodes CASHLEGGAQNTEAFF.

The gene calls are TRBV27 and TRBJ1-4; D gene unclear. There are 13 residues in the CDR3. The germline V gene encodes CDR1 MNHEY and CDR2 SMNVEV (reference sequence). Deletions cut 5 bases from V and 1 base from J, with 5 bases between. In DNA form, the CDR3 reads TGTGCCAGCAGTCCGGGAACTAATGAAAAACTGTTTTTT. Translation gives CASSPGTNEKLFF. The whole variable domain, remainder taken from reference TRBV27 and TRBJ1-4, is EAQVTQNPRYLITVTGKKLTVTCSQNMNHEYMSWYRQDPGLGLRQIYYSMNVEVTDKGDVPEGYKVSRKEKRNFPLILESPSPNQTSLYFCASSPGTNEKLFFGSGTQLSVL.